These 32 T cell receptor beta chains came from one sample sequenced in a study of cytomegalovirus exposure and HLA in healthy donors. With 60 Vbeta and 13 Jbeta primers, the PCR was carried out. Assay used: immunoSEQ multiplex PCR; TCRdb lists only in-frame clones, some missing. The data show roughly 200,000 clones, about 80% seen once. Sequenced: PBMCs. These receptors were obtained from a boy aged 10-17 years in good health and CMV-seronegative.

The chain recombines TRBV6-5 with TRBJ1-1; no definite D call. V lost 2 bases to trimming and J lost 7 bases, with 11 bases between them. CDR1 MNHEY and CDR2 SVGAGI come from the germline V gene. This CDR3 comprises 13 residues. CDR3 residues: CASSYAPGFEAFF. The CDR3 DNA follows: TGTGCCAGCAGTTACGCACCAGGCTTTGAAGCTTTCTTT.

The V and J genes are TRBV6-6 and TRBJ1-1; D gene ambiguous. This CDR3 is 14 amino acids long. Trimming left V 4 bases short and J 4 bases short, with 13 bases between. Germline V gene data show CDR1 as MNHNY and CDR2 as SVGAGI (reference sequence). CDR3 in amino acids: CASSLRPRGTEAFF. CDR3 DNA sequence: TGTGCCAGCAGTTTGAGACCCAGAGGCACTGAAGCTTTCTTT.

This chain connects TRBV27 to TRBJ1-2; D remains ambiguous. There are 12 residues in the CDR3. V was trimmed by 6 bases and J by 6 bases, leaving 11 bases between them. The germline V gene has CDR1 MNHEY and CDR2 SMNVEV (reference sequence). The CDR3, as DNA: TGTGCCAGCAGCCTAGGAGGGAATGGCTACACCTTC. Translation gives CASSLGGNGYTF.

The chain recombines TRBV13 with TRBJ1-1; no definite D call. Deletions cut 4 bases from V and 1 base from J, with 13 bases between. This CDR3 comprises 15 residues. Germline lookup yields CDR1 PRHDT and CDR2 FYEKMQ (reference sequence). CDR3 sequence: CASSSHGVENTEAFF. DNA of the CDR3: TGTGCCAGCAGCTCCCACGGGGTGGAGAACACTGAAGCTTTCTTT.

This clone was seen more than once but under ten times. The chain has TRBV30 and TRBJ2-7, with 9 bases matching TRBD1. Looked up from germline, CDR1 is GTSNPN and CDR2 is SVGIG (reference sequence). V lost 4 bases, J lost 3 bases, and 7 bases stayed unmatched. CDR3 length: 14 residues. Written as DNA, the CDR3 is TGTGCCTGGACCGGGACAGGGCAACTCTACGAGCAGTACTTC. Residues: CAWTGTGQLYEQYF.

This chain joins TRBV2 and TRBJ2-3; 8 nucleotides line up with TRBD2. Germline V gives CDR1 SNHLY, CDR2 FYNNEI. The trim removed 9 bases at V and 4 bases at J, leaving 9 bases unmatched. The CDR3 length is 14 residues. CDR3 nucleotides: TGTGCCAGGTTTGGCGGGGGGACCGCAGATACGCAGTATTTT. Its translation: CARFGGGTADTQYF.

Concerning this clone itself: The junction does not match germline at one end; this may be a read error. The V gene is TRBV6-6, the J gene TRBJ2-3, with 9 positions matching TRBD1. Germline CDR1 MNHNY, CDR2 SVGAGI (reference sequence). The CDR3 contains 15 residues. The CDR3 spells CASATGDRATDMQYF. The CDR3 DNA reads as TGTGCCAGTGCGACAGGGGACAGGGCCACAGATATGCAGTATTTT.

The genes are TRBV4-1 and TRBJ1-2; possibly TRBD1 for D (5 bases). This CDR3 has 15 residues. V shed 0 bases and J shed 2 bases, with 10 bases lying between them. The germline CDR1 and CDR2 sequences are MGHRA and YSYEKL. The CDR3 nucleotides read TGCGCCAGCAGCCAAGATTGGGGCCAAAACTATGGCTACACCTTC. This sequence encodes CASSQDWGQNYGYTF.

The chain employs TRBV6-4 and TRBJ1-1; D gene ambiguous. CDR3 length: 16 amino acids. The germline V and J ends were trimmed by 6 bases and 1 base, with 18 bases remaining between them. Germline V gene data show CDR1 as MRHNA and CDR2 as SNTAGT. For the CDR3, the DNA is TGTGCCAGCAGCCGACGGAGGGCAGCTAAGAACACTGAAGCTTTCTTT. It is translated as CASSRRRAAKNTEAFF.

This rearrangement joins TRBV2 to TRBJ1-4; 7 bases are a match to TRBD1. The length of the CDR3 is 13 residues. The germline V gene encodes CDR1 SNHLY and CDR2 FYNNEI. V shed 6 bases and J 8 bases; nucleotides not matched to a gene: 6. CDR3 region: CASRPTGAEKLFF. DNA for the CDR3: TGTGCCAGCAGACCTACAGGGGCGGAAAAACTGTTTTTT.

This rearrangement joins TRBV19 to TRBJ1-5; the match to TRBD1 covers 9 bases. This CDR3 comprises 14 residues. After removal of 4 bases from V and 9 bases from J, the junction contained 7 bases not matched to a gene. The germline gives CDR1 LNHDA, CDR2 SQIVND (reference sequence). CDR3 coding DNA: TGTGCCAGTAGTACGGACAGGGGAACCGGGCCCCAGCATTTT. Translated: CASSTDRGTGPQHF.

This chain joins TRBV11-3 and TRBJ2-2; 11 nucleotides line up with TRBD2. V was clipped by 1 base and J by 0 bases; unmatched bases: 1. The CDR3 spans 17 residues. Germline V CDR1 and CDR2: SGHNT, YENEEA. CDR3 nucleotide sequence: TGTGCCAGCAGCTTAGGACTAGCGGGACCGAACACCGGGGAGCTGTTTTTT. Translation gives CASSLGLAGPNTGELFF.

The chain employs TRBV4-3 and TRBJ2-3, with TRBD2 matching over 11 bases. The CDR3 spans 16 residues. CDR1 LGHNA and CDR2 YSLEER come from the germline V gene. V dropped 4 bases and J dropped 5; count of bases not matched to a gene: 8. CDR3 nucleotide sequence: TGCGCCAGCAGCCCCTCACTAGCGGGGGAAGGAGATACGCAGTATTTT. Translation gives CASSPSLAGEGDTQYF.

This clone occurred once. The genes are TRBV19 and TRBJ2-7; 7 nucleotides align to TRBD2. The junction had 5 bases not matched to a gene; V was cut back by 3 bases and J by 0 bases. The CDR3 loop spans 15 amino acids. Germline V gene data show CDR1 as LNHDA and CDR2 as SQIVND (reference sequence). This chain's CDR3 is CASSMSGGGSYEQYF. The CDR3 DNA reads TGTGCCAGTAGTATGAGCGGCGGGGGCTCCTACGAGCAGTACTTC.

The genes are TRBV7-3 and TRBJ2-3; no reliable D call. The ends were cut back, 5 bases at V and 5 bases at J, with 8 bases in the middle. The CDR3 extends over 12 amino acids. Germline-derived CDR1 and CDR2 are SGHTA and FQGTGA. The CDR3 sequence is CASSIPGDTQYF. DNA of the CDR3: TGTGCCAGCAGCATACCGGGAGATACGCAGTATTTT.

This chain uses TRBV7-3 with TRBJ1-1, with D possibly TRBD1 on 5 matching bases. CDR3 length: 15 residues. Germline assignment: CDR1 SGHTA and CDR2 FQGTGA. The V gene lost 5 bases and the J gene lost 0 bases, with 13 bases spanning the gap. The CDR3 loop reads CASSPRAGLNTEAFF. CDR3 DNA sequence: TGTGCCAGCAGCCCAAGGGCAGGGTTGAACACTGAAGCTTTCTTT.

This chain joins TRBV15 and TRBJ1-2, with a possible D match to TRBD1 (6 bases). Germline CDR1 LNHNV, CDR2 YYDKDF (reference sequence). This CDR3 has 14 residues. CDR3 amino acids: CACRMTGMPNGYTF. CDR3 DNA: TGTGCATGCAGAATGACAGGCATGCCGAATGGCTACACCTTC.

This chain connects TRBV5-1 to TRBJ2-7, with 7 bases matching TRBD2. The CDR3 has 14 amino acids. Per germline, CDR1 SGHRS and CDR2 YFSETQ. V trimming: 4 bases; J trimming: 6 bases; junction bases outside the gene matches: 10. Here the CDR3 DNA reads TGCGCCAGCAGCGGGGGGGGACGGCTTCTCGAGCAGTACTTC. It is translated as CASSGGGRLLEQYF. The full variable domain, its missing parts supplied by reference TRBV5-1 and TRBJ2-7, is KAGVTQTPRYLIKTRGQQVTLSCSPISGHRSVSWYQQTPGQGLQFLFEYFSETQRNKGNFPGRFSGRQFSNSRSEMNVSTLELGDSALYLCASSGGGRLLEQYFGPGTRLTVT.

About this clone: Other DNA sequences in this sample translate to the same CDR3. This rearrangement joins TRBV4-1 to TRBJ1-2; D is unresolved. The germline gives CDR1 MGHRA, CDR2 YSYEKL. Trimming shortened V by 4 bases and J by 4 bases, and 19 bases separated the two germline ends. This CDR3 comprises 16 residues. The CDR3 DNA sequence: TGCGCCAGCAGCCTCCCAACGAGTAGAGCCCCCTATGGCTACACCTTC. Residues: CASSLPTSRAPYGYTF.

The genes are TRBV5-1 and TRBJ2-7; 10 bases fit TRBD2. The V gene's germline CDR1 is SGHRS and CDR2 YFSETQ. CDR3 length: 15 amino acids. The V gene end was trimmed by 1 base and the J gene end by 2 bases; junction bases not matched to a gene: 3. CDR3 region: CASSLSGLATYEQYF. The CDR3 region has the DNA TGCGCCAGCAGCTTGTCGGGACTAGCGACCTACGAGCAGTACTTC.

This CDR3 reads CASSFRDRASNQAFF. CDR3 sequence (DNA): TGCGCCAGCAGCTTCCGGGATAGGGCTTCAAATCAAGCTTTCTTT. The chain is built from TRBV5-1 and TRBJ1-1; D call uncertain. From germline, CDR1 is SGHRS and CDR2 YFSETQ. CDR3 length: 15 amino acids. V dropped 2 bases and J dropped 9 bases, with 20 bases sitting between them.

This chain uses TRBV11-3 with TRBJ2-5; 10 bases are a match to TRBD1. The DNA end lines up better with TRBJ2-7; the J call may be wrong. The V gene's germline CDR1 is SGHNT and CDR2 YENEEA. The CDR3 contains 15 residues. CDR3 nucleotide sequence: TGTGCCAGCAGCTTAGGGACAGGGGGAGACTACGAGCAGTACTTC. The encoded protein is CASSLGTGGDYEQYF.

This clone has more than one count but fewer than ten. The J gene is TRBJ2-1, the V gene TRBV6-5, with 7 bases aligning to TRBD2. The CDR3 is 14 amino acids. In germline, CDR1 is MNHEY, CDR2 SVGAGI. Trimming cost V 4 bases and J 7 bases; bases outside gene matches: 7. CDR3 residues: CASSSAGEANEQFF. Here the CDR3 DNA reads TGTGCCAGCAGTTCGGCGGGAGAGGCAAATGAGCAGTTCTTC.

The rearrangement links TRBV30 to TRBJ1-4; 8 bases match TRBD1. The CDR3 is 14 amino acids. Trimming at V came to 2 bases and at J to 8 bases, leaving 7 bases not matched to a gene. Germline V gene sequence: CDR1 GTSNPN, CDR2 SVGIG (reference sequence). The CDR3 spells CAWSLDRVGEKLFF. As DNA, the CDR3 is TGTGCCTGGAGTCTGGACAGGGTAGGCGAAAAACTGTTTTTT.

The chain uses TRBV5-6 and TRBJ2-7; 11 nucleotides line up with TRBD2. The germline gives CDR1 SGHDT, CDR2 YYEEEE. CDR3 length equals 17 residues. V dropped 1 base and J dropped 4; count of bases not matched to a gene: 10. The CDR3 nucleotides read TGTGCCAGCAGCTTGCTGCTACGGGGGACTAGCGGTTACGAGCAGTACTTC. Amino acid sequence: CASSLLLRGTSGYEQYF.

The V and J genes are TRBV19 and TRBJ1-1, with D possibly being TRBD1 (5 bases). The V gene's germline CDR1 is LNHDA and CDR2 SQIVND (reference sequence). The ends were cut back, 6 bases at V and 4 bases at J, with 15 bases in the middle. The CDR3 is 14 amino acids. The CDR3 spells CASRRTGVSTEAFF. CDR3 nucleotide sequence: TGTGCCAGTAGGAGGACGGGGGTGAGCACTGAAGCTTTCTTT. The whole variable domain, filled in from reference TRBV19 and TRBJ1-1, reads DGGITQSPKYLFRKEGQNVTLSCEQNLNHDAMYWYRQDPGQGLRLIYYSQIVNDFQKGDIAEGYSVSREKKESFPLTVTSAQKNPTAFYLCASRRTGVSTEAFFGQGTRLTVV.

The rearrangement links TRBV4-1 to TRBJ2-1, with a weak D call TRBD2 (6 bases). V was shortened by 3 bases and J by 0 bases, with 18 bases between the two germline ends. The germline V gene has CDR1 MGHRA and CDR2 YSYEKL. There are 18 residues in the CDR3. The CDR3 reads CASSHQRRGRSSYNEQFF. The CDR3 DNA follows: TGCGCCAGCAGCCACCAAAGACGGGGGAGGAGCTCCTACAATGAGCAGTTCTTC.

This clone was picked up a small number of times. V usage is TRBV7-9 and J usage is TRBJ1-5, with D possibly matching TRBD1 (5 bases). Trimming stripped 6 bases from V and 7 bases from J, with 13 bases between. The germline V gene has CDR1 SEHNR and CDR2 FQNEAQ (reference sequence). The CDR3 extends over 13 amino acids. The CDR3 is CASSSTVDQPQHF. The CDR3 nucleotides read TGTGCCAGCAGTTCGACAGTCGACCAGCCCCAGCATTTT.

The chain joins TRBV30 to TRBJ1-2; D not certain. Germline loops: CDR1 GTSNPN, CDR2 SVGIG (reference sequence). The V gene lost 2 bases and the J gene lost 6 bases, with 4 bases spanning the gap. The CDR3 runs to 10 residues. The CDR3 here is CAWSLNGYTF. The CDR3 coding sequence is TGTGCCTGGAGTCTAAATGGCTACACCTTC.

This clone has only one observation. The V and J genes are TRBV7-9 and TRBJ1-6; 10 bases agree with TRBD1. Germline V lookup: CDR1 SEHNR, CDR2 FQNEAQ (reference sequence). V lost 4 bases, J lost 9 bases, and 3 bases stayed unmatched. This CDR3 contains 14 residues. The CDR3 DNA is TGTGCCAGCAGCTCCGGGACAGGGGTTTCACCCCTCCACTTT. Its translation: CASSSGTGVSPLHF.

V gene TRBV7-8 combines with J gene TRBJ2-1, with 8 bases that match TRBD2. Germline V gene data show CDR1 as SGHVS and CDR2 as FQNEAQ. The junction had 13 bases not matched to a gene; V was cut back by 1 base and J by 5 bases. The CDR3 sequence is 18 residues long. CDR3 residues: CASSLVSSLAGRHNEQFF. In DNA, the CDR3 is TGTGCCAGCAGCTTAGTGAGTTCATTAGCGGGAAGACACAATGAGCAGTTCTTC. The whole variable domain, remainder taken from reference TRBV7-8 and TRBJ2-1, is GAGVSQSPRYKVAKRGQDVALRCDPISGHVSLFWYQQALGQGPEFLTYFQNEAQLDKSGLPSDRFFAERPEGSVSTLKIQRTQQEDSAVYLCASSLVSSLAGRHNEQFFGPGTRLTVL.

V usage is TRBV11-3 and J usage is TRBJ2-2; TRBD1 aligns across 8 bases. Germline trimming cut 1 base from V and 4 bases from J; bases unmatched to any gene: 2. Looked up from germline, CDR1 is SGHNT and CDR2 is YENEEA. CDR3 length equals 15 residues. Here the CDR3 DNA reads TGTGCCAGCAGCTTAGGGACAGGGAGCACCGGGGAGCTGTTTTTT. It encodes CASSLGTGSTGELFF.